A single T cell receptor (beta chain) is shown here with its context. This clone's antigen is unknown. Per-nucleotide qualities are absent, and no much larger clonotype sits a single base away. Read against the paper, the sample's treatment or condition label means: in vitro stimulation with specific CMV peptide epitopes to enrich CMV-specific T cells. This sample stems from a study of T cell repertoires in cytomegalovirus infection (dated by TCRdb to the late 2010s). Regarding the study in general: The peptide stimulations were aimed at well-studied HLA-B-restricted epitopes as well as recently identified HLA-C-restricted CMV epitopes, whose presentation resists viral immunomodulation. Donor HLA type was relevant to the analysis, because carriage of CMV infection together with the matching HLA type was indicated by public TCR beta signatures. General findings and caveats noted by the study authors: In both this cohort and an independent roughly 350-donor cohort, the cumulative frequency of public TCR beta family members distinguished carriers of CMV infection plus the relevant HLA type. The ex vivo response was dominated by HLA-C-restricted CMV-specific TCR beta clonotypes, and the single most frequent clonotype in two of eight donors was supplied by these HLA-C-restricted clonotypes.

The data were produced on an Illumina HiSeq 1500. TCRdb itself trimmed the public reads at Q25 with fastp, ran MiXCR and retained productive beta chains. Each entry merges the rows of one CDR3 protein and shows their most common DNA and genes. Recorded for this sample are some 270,000 distinct CDR3 sequences; 22% of them occurred a single time. The ten largest clones represent 15% to 20% of the sample. Spanning cysteine to phenylalanine, the CDR3 consists of 16 amino acids. Of the read, only the CDR3 DNA is kept; its 48 bases are in frame from base 1. Trimming at the junction amounts to 4 bases on V and 2 bases on J, and the germline ends lie 16 bases apart. CDR1 and CDR2 are read off the germline V gene as SGHDN and FVKESK.

The sequence was collected from a human donor in good health (CMV status not recorded). Some clones in this sample may be carry-over from other donors' samples. The rearrangement joined TRBV14 to TRBJ2-3; the D region possibly corresponds to TRBD2 (6 bases align). The sample in question was cultured PBMCs, obtained from culture after CMV antigen stimulation. For the CDR3, the sequence is CASSPPWGGNTDTQYF. The DNA reads TGTGCCAGCAGCCCCCCGTGGGGCGGGAACACAGATACGCAGTATTTT.